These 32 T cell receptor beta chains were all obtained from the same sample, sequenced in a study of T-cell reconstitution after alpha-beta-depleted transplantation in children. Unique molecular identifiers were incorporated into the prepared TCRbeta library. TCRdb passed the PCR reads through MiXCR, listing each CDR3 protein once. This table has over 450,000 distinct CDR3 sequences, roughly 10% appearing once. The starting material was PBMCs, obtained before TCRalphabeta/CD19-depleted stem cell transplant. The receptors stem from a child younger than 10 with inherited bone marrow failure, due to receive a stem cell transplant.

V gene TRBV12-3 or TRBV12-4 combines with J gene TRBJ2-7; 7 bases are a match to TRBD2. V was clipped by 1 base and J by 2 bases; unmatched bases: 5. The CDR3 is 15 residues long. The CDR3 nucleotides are TGTGCCAGCAGTTTAGGACTAGCCCTACCCTACGAGCAGTACTTC. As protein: CASSLGLALPYEQYF.

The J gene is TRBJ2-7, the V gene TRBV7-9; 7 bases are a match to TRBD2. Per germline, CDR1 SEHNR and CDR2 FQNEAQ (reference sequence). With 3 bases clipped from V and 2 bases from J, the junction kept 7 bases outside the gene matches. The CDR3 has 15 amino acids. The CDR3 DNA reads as TGTGCCAGCAGCTTTGGGAGCGGGGCCACCTACGAGCAGTACTTC. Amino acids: CASSFGSGATYEQYF.

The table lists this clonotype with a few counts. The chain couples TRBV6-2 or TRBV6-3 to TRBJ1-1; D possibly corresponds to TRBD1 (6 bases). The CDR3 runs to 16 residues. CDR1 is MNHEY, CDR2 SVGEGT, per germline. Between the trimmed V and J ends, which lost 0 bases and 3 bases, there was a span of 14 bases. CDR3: CASSYSQGWFDTEAFF. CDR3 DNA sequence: TGTGCCAGCAGTTACTCGCAGGGGTGGTTTGACACTGAAGCTTTCTTT.

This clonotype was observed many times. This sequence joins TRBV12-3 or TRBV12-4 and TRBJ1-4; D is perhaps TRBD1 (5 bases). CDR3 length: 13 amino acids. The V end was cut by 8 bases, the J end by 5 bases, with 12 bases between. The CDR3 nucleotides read TGTGCCAGCGTCCTGGGGGGGAATGAAAAACTGTTTTTT. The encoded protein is CASVLGGNEKLFF.

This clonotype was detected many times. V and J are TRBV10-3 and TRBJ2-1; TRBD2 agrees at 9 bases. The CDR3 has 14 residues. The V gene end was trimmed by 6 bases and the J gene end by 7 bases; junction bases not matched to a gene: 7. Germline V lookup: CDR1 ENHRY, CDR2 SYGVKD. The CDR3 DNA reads TGTGCCATCAGCACCGGGACTAGCAGGAATGAGCAGTTCTTC. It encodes CAISTGTSRNEQFF.

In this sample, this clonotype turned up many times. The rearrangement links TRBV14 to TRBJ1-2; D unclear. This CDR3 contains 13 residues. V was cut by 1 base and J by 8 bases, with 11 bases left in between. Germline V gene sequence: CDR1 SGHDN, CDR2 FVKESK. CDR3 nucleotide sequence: TGTGCCAGCAGCCAAGGCAGTCGAGAAGGCTACACCTTC. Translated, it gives CASSQGSREGYTF.

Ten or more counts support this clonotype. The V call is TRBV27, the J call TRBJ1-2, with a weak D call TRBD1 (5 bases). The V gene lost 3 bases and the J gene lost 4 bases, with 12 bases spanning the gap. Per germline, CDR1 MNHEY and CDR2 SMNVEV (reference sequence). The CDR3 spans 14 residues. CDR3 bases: TGTGCCAGCAGTTTTTCAGGGAGTGGCTATGGCTACACCTTC. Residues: CASSFSGSGYGYTF.

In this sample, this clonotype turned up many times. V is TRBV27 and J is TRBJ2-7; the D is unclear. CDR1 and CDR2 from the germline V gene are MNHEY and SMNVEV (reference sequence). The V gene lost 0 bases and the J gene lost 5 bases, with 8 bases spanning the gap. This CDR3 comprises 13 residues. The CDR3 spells CASSLSGRHEQYF. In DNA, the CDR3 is TGTGCCAGCAGTTTATCGGGCAGACACGAGCAGTACTTC.

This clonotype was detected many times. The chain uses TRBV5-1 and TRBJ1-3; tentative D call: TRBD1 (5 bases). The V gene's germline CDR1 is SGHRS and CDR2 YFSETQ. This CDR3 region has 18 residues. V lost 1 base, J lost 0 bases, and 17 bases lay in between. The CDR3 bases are TGCGCCAGCAGCTTGTCGGGTGCGGGGGGAGCCTCTGGAAACACCATATATTTT. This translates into CASSLSGAGGASGNTIYF.

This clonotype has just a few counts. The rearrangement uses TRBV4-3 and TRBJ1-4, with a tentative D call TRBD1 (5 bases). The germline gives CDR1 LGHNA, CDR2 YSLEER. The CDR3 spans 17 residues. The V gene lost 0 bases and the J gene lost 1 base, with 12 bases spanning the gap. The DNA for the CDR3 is TGCGCCAGCAGCCAAGATGGGGGAGGAGGAACTAATGAAAAACTGTTTTTT. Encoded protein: CASSQDGGGGTNEKLFF.

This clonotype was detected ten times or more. CDR3 region: CASSYGTGFSEQYF. In nucleotides, the CDR3 is TGTGCCAGCAGTTACGGGACAGGCTTTTCCGAGCAGTACTTC. This chain links TRBV6-5 with TRBJ2-7; TRBD1 matches at 8 bases. Germline CDR1 is MNHEY and CDR2 is SVGAGI. Trimming cost V 2 bases and J 6 bases; bases outside gene matches: 6. This CDR3 comprises 14 residues.

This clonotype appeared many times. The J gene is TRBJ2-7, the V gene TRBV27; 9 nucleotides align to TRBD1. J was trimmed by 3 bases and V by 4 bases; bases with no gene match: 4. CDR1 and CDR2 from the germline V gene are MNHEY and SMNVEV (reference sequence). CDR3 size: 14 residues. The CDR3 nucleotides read TGTGCCAGCAGTTCGACGACAGGGGGCTACGAGCAGTACTTC. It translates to CASSSTTGGYEQYF.

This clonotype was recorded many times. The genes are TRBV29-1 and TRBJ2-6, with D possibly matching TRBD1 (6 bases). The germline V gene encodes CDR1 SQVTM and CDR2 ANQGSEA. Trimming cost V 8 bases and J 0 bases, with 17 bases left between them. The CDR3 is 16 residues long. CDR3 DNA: TGCAGCACGCGCCCCGGGACAAACTCTGGGGCCAACGTCCTGACTTTC. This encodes CSTRPGTNSGANVLTF. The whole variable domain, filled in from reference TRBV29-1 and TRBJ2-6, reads SAVISQKPSRDICQRGTSLTIQCQVDSQVTMMFWYRQQPGQSLTLIATANQGSEATYESGFVIDKFPISRPNLTFSTLTVSNMSPEDSSIYLCSTRPGTNSGANVLTFGAGSRLTVL.

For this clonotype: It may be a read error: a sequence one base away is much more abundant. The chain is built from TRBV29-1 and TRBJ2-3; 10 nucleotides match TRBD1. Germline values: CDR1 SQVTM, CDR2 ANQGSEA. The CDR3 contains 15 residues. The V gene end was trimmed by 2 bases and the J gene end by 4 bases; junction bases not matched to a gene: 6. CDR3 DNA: TGCAGCGTTGAATTATGGGACAGGGGCCCAGATACGCAGTATTTT. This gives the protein CSVELWDRGPDTQYF.

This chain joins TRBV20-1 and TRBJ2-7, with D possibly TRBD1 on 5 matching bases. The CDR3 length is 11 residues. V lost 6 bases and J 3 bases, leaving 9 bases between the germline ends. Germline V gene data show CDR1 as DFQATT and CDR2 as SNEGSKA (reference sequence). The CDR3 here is CSADRDYEQYF. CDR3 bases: TGCAGTGCAGACAGAGACTACGAGCAGTACTTC.

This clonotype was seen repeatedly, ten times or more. CDR3 amino acids: CASSLWDGTNTEAFF. CDR3 nucleotides: TGCGCCAGCAGCTTGTGGGACGGCACCAACACTGAAGCTTTCTTT. The chain couples TRBV5-1 to TRBJ1-1; D is possibly TRBD1 (5 bases). CDR3 size: 15 residues. V was pared by 1 base and J by 2 bases, with 12 bases between. The germline V gene has CDR1 SGHRS and CDR2 YFSETQ.

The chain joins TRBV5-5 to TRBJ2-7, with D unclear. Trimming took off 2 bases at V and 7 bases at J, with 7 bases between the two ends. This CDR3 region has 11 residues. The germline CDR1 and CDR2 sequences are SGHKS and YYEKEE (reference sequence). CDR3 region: CASSFVGEQYF. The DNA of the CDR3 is TGTGCCAGCAGCTTTGTTGGGGAGCAGTACTTC.

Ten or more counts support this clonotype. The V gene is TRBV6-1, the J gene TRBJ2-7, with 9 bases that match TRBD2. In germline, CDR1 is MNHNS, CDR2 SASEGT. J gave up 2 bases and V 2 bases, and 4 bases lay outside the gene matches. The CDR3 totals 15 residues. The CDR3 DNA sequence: TGTGCCAGCAGTGAATTGACTAGCGGACCCTACGAGCAGTACTTC. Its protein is CASSELTSGPYEQYF.

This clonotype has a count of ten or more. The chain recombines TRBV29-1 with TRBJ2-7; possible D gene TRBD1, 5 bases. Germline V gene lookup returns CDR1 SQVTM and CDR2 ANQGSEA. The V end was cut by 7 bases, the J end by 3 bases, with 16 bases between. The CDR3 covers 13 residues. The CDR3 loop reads CSAFTGAHYEQYF. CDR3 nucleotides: TGCAGCGCCTTCACAGGTGCCCACTACGAGCAGTACTTC.

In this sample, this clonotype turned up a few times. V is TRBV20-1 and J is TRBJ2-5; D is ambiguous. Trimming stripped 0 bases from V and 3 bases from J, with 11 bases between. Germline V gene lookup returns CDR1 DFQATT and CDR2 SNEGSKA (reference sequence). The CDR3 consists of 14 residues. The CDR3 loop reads CSARDRAPKETQYF. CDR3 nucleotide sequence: TGCAGTGCTAGAGATAGGGCACCCAAAGAGACCCAGTACTTC.

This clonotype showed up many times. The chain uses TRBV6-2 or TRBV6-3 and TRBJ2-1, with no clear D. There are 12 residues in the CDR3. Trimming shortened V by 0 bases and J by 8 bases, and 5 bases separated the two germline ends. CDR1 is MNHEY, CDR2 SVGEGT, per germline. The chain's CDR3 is CASSYSGYEQFF. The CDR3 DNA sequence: TGTGCCAGCAGTTACTCGGGCTATGAGCAGTTCTTC.

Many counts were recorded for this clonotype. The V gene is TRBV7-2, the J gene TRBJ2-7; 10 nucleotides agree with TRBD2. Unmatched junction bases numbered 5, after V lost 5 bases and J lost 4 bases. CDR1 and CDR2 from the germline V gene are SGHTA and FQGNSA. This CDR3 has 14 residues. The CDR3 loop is CASSASSGSYEQYF. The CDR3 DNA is TGTGCCAGCAGCGCGTCTAGCGGGAGTTACGAGCAGTACTTC.

CDR3 region: CSGIAGVGDEQFF. The CDR3 region has the DNA TGCAGCGGGATAGCGGGAGTTGGGGATGAGCAGTTCTTC. This chain uses TRBV29-1 with TRBJ2-1; 9 bases are shared with TRBD2. The CDR3 runs 13 residues. The junction had 9 bases not matched to a gene; V was cut back by 7 bases and J by 8 bases. From germline, CDR1 is SQVTM and CDR2 ANQGSEA.

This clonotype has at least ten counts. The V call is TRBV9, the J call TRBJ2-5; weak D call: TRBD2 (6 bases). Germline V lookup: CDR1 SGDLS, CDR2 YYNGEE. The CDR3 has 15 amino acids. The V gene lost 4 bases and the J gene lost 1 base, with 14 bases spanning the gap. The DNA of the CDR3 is TGTGCCAGCAGCTCGGAGGGGTTCCCCCAAGAGACCCAGTACTTC. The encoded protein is CASSSEGFPQETQYF. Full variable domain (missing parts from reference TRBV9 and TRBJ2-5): DSGVTQTPKHLITATGQRVTLRCSPRSGDLSVYWYQQSLDQGLQFLIQYYNGEERAKGNILERFSAQQFPDLHSELNLSSLELGDSALYFCASSSEGFPQETQYFGPGTRLLVL.

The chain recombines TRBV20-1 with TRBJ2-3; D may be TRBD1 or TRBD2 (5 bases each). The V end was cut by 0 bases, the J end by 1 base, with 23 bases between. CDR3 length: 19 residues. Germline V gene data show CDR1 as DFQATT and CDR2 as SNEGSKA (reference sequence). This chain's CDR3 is CSARDRRDRILAGTDTQYF. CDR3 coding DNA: TGCAGTGCTAGAGATCGCAGGGATAGAATTCTAGCAGGCACAGATACGCAGTATTTT.

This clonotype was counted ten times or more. The CDR3 DNA follows: TGCGCCAGCAGCGGCAGGGACGCCTACAATGAGCAGTTCTTC. It is translated as CASSGRDAYNEQFF. V is TRBV5-1 and J is TRBJ2-1; either TRBD1 or TRBD2 may fit D (5 bases each). This CDR3 comprises 14 residues. Trimming cost V 4 bases and J 2 bases, with 10 bases left between them. Germline values: CDR1 SGHRS, CDR2 YFSETQ.

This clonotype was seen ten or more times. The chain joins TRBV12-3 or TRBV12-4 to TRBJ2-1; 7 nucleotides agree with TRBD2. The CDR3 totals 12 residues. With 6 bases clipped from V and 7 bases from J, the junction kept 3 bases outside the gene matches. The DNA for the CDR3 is TGTGCCAGCAGGATACTAGCGAATGAGCAGTTCTTC. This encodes CASRILANEQFF.

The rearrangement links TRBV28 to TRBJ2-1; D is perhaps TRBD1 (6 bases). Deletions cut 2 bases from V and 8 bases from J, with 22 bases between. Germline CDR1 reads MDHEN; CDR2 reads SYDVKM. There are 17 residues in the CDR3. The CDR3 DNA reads TGTGCCAGCAGTTTAAGACGAACCCGGGACATTCGGCATGAGCAGTTCTTC. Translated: CASSLRRTRDIRHEQFF.

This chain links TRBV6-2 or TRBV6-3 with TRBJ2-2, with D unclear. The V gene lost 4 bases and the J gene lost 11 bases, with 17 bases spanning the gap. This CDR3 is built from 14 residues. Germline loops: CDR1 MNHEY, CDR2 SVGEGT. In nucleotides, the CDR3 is TGTGCCAGCAGTTGGGGTAGTCGGTGGGGAGAGCTGTTTTTT. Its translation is CASSWGSRWGELFF.

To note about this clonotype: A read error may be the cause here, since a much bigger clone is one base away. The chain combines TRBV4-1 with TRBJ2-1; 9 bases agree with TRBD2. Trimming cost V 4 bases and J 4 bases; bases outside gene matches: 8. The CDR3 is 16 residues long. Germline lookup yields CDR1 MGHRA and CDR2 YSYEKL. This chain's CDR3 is CASSRETSGAYNEQFF. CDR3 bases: TGCGCCAGCAGCCGCGAGACTAGCGGTGCTTACAATGAGCAGTTCTTC.

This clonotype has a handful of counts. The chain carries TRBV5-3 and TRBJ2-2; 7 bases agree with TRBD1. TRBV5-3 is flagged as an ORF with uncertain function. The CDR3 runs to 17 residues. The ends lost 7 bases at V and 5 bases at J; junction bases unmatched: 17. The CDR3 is CARPLRGTVLRTGELFF. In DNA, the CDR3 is TGTGCCAGACCGCTGAGGGGGACAGTCTTGAGGACCGGGGAGCTGTTTTTT.

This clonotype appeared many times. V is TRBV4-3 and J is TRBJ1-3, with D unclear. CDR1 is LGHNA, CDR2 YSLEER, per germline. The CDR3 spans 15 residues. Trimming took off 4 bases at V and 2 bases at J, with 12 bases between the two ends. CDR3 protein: CASSRDRVTGNTIYF. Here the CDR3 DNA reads TGCGCCAGCAGCCGAGACCGAGTGACTGGAAACACCATATATTTT.